The 18 T cell receptor beta chains listed next were all sequenced from one sample in a study of T cell responses to AZD1222 COVID-19 vaccine. Clones were sequenced by immunoSEQ multiplex PCR, and TCRdb holds only the in-frame ones, with some missing. This sample has about 140,000 clones; about 90% occur once, and the top ten carry about 6%. Source: peripheral blood, taken on day 0 of AZD1222 vaccination. These receptors originate from an adult in good health.

The chain uses TRBV9 and TRBJ2-2; possible D gene TRBD2, 6 bases. CDR3 length equals 15 residues. Trimming left V 5 bases short and J 5 bases short, with 16 bases between. The V gene's germline CDR1 is SGDLS and CDR2 YYNGEE. The CDR3 spells CASRGSGVGTGELFF. In DNA, the CDR3 is TGTGCCAGCAGAGGCTCGGGAGTAGGGACCGGGGAGCTGTTTTTT.

Only one count was recorded for this clone. CDR3 protein: CASSLVTVMNTEAFF. CDR3 coding DNA: TGTGCCAGCAGCTTAGTGACAGTCATGAACACTGAAGCTTTCTTT. V gene TRBV7-6 combines with J gene TRBJ1-1, with a weak D call TRBD1 (5 bases). Germline CDR1 is SGHVS and CDR2 is FNYEAQ. V was shortened by 1 base and J by 0 bases, with 9 bases between the two germline ends. CDR3 length equals 15 residues. Full variable domain (outside the CDR3, taken from reference TRBV7-6 and TRBJ1-1): GAGVSQSPRYKVTKRGQDVALRCDPISGHVSLYWYRQALGQGPEFLTYFNYEAQQDKSGLPNDRFSAERPEGSISTLTIQRTEQRDSAMYRCASSLVTVMNTEAFFGQGTRLTVV.

The chain uses TRBV10-3 and TRBJ2-7, with D uncertain. V lost 9 bases and J lost 3, with 12 bases in between. Germline V CDR1 and CDR2: ENHRY, SYGVKD. This CDR3 is 12 amino acids long. As DNA, the CDR3 is TGTGCCATTTCGATCGGAAACTACGAGCAGTACTTC. Encoded protein: CAISIGNYEQYF.

In this sample, this clone turned up once. The chain couples TRBV12-3 or TRBV12-4 to TRBJ1-1, with D uncertain. V shed 1 base and J shed 1 base, with 4 bases lying between them. This CDR3 region has 13 residues. Here the CDR3 reads CASSLVANTEAFF. Here the CDR3 DNA reads TGTGCCAGCAGTTTAGTCGCGAACACTGAAGCTTTCTTT.

This clone was detected only once. The chain links TRBV7-2 to TRBJ2-6; D is perhaps TRBD2 (6 bases). V dropped 6 bases and J dropped 4 bases, with 25 bases sitting between them. CDR1 is SGHTA, CDR2 FQGNSA, per germline. This CDR3 spans 19 amino acids. The CDR3 DNA follows: TGTGCCAGCAGGCTTAGAGTAGGCGGGACGGGATCCGGGGCCAACGTCCTGACTTTC. It specifies CASRLRVGGTGSGANVLTF. Combining the CDR3 with reference TRBV7-2 and TRBJ2-6 gives the whole variable domain GAGVSQSPSNKVTEKGKDVELRCDPISGHTALYWYRQSLGQGLEFLIYFQGNSAPDKSGLPSDRFSAERTGGSVSTLTIQRTQQEDSAVYLCASRLRVGGTGSGANVLTFGAGSRLTVL.

The chain employs TRBV7-8 and TRBJ2-5; no reliable D call. From germline, CDR1 is SGHVS and CDR2 FQNEAQ. CDR3 size: 14 residues. Trimming shortened V by 1 base and J by 1 base, and 7 bases separated the two germline ends. CDR3 amino acids: CASSLGASQETQYF. The CDR3 nucleotides read TGTGCCAGCAGCTTAGGGGCCAGCCAAGAGACCCAGTACTTC.

The chain uses TRBV9 and TRBJ2-1; no firm D call. This CDR3 has 15 residues. The V end lost 0 bases, the J end lost 0 bases, and 7 bases lay between the germline ends. Looked up from germline, CDR1 is SGDLS and CDR2 is YYNGEE. Here the CDR3 reads CASSVVSGSYNEQFF. The CDR3 DNA sequence: TGTGCCAGCAGCGTAGTATCCGGCTCCTACAATGAGCAGTTCTTC.

The chain recombines TRBV28 with TRBJ2-4, with TRBD2 identical over 8 bases. V trimming: 6 bases; J trimming: 3 bases; junction bases outside the gene matches: 19. CDR1 is MDHEN and CDR2 is SYDVKM in the germline V gene. This CDR3 region has 19 residues. The CDR3 DNA is TGTGCCAGCAGCCTCATAGGGTTGCGGGAGGAAGAGGACAAAAACATTCAGTACTTC. It specifies CASSLIGLREEEDKNIQYF. Based on the CDR3 plus reference TRBV28 and TRBJ2-4, the full variable domain is DVKVTQSSRYLVKRTGEKVFLECVQDMDHENMFWYRQDPGLGLRLIYFSYDVKMKEKGDIPEGYSVSREKKERFSLILESASTNQTSMYLCASSLIGLREEEDKNIQYFGAGTRLSVL.

The V gene is TRBV4-1, the J gene TRBJ2-2; 7 bases agree with TRBD1. After removal of 4 bases from V and 7 bases from J, the junction contained 15 bases not matched to a gene. Germline V lookup: CDR1 MGHRA, CDR2 YSYEKL. The CDR3 is 17 residues long. DNA for the CDR3: TGCGCCAGCAGCCCAGTACCGACAGGGTTTAGGATCGGGGAGCTGTTTTTT. Amino acid sequence: CASSPVPTGFRIGELFF.

The chain links TRBV3-1 (or the pseudogene TRBV3-2) to TRBJ1-2; D is ambiguous. The CDR3 extends over 16 amino acids. V was trimmed by 1 base and J by 5 bases, leaving 17 bases between them. Germline V gene sequence: CDR1 LGHDT, CDR2 YNNKEL (reference sequence). The CDR3: CASSQVAARRHYGYTF. The CDR3 nucleotides read TGTGCCAGCAGCCAAGTGGCGGCAAGGAGGCATTATGGCTACACCTTC.

The rearrangement joins TRBV4-2 to TRBJ1-5; 8 bases are shared with TRBD1. This CDR3 has 20 residues. Looked up from germline, CDR1 is LGHNA and CDR2 is YNFKEQ. V was pared by 0 bases and J by 0 bases, with 13 bases of the junction left unmatched. The CDR3: CASSQDTARGLGDSNQPQHF. The CDR3 bases are TGTGCCAGCAGCCAAGATACGGCCAGGGGGCTCGGGGATAGCAATCAGCCCCAGCATTTT.

This chain joins TRBV12-3 or TRBV12-4 and TRBJ2-7; TRBD2 might be the D (5 bases). The CDR3 length is 13 residues. The ends were cut back, 6 bases at V and 0 bases at J, with 9 bases in the middle. DNA of the CDR3: TGTGCCAGCAGGGACTCCTACTCCTACGAGCAGTACTTC. Its translation: CASRDSYSYEQYF.

This chain joins TRBV9 and TRBJ1-2; 9 nucleotides match TRBD1. The CDR3 totals 18 residues. Germline V gene data show CDR1 as SGDLS and CDR2 as YYNGEE. J gave up 0 bases and V 0 bases, and 9 bases lay outside the gene matches. The CDR3 loop reads CASSVDPTGGSANYGYTF. CDR3 coding DNA: TGTGCCAGCAGCGTAGATCCGACAGGGGGAAGTGCTAACTATGGCTACACCTTC.

The chain uses TRBV27 and TRBJ1-2; D call uncertain. V was shortened by 2 bases and J by 4 bases, with 8 bases between the two germline ends. Germline V lookup: CDR1 MNHEY, CDR2 SMNVEV (reference sequence). CDR3 length: 13 amino acids. The CDR3: CASSLATGYGYTF. The CDR3 bases are TGTGCCAGCAGTTTAGCGACTGGCTATGGCTACACCTTC.

This rearrangement joins TRBV29-1 to TRBJ2-2; D not resolved. The CDR3 has 16 amino acids. The germline V gene has CDR1 SQVTM and CDR2 ANQGSEA. Trimming cost V 4 bases and J 5 bases, with 20 bases left between them. CDR3 residues: CSVVEDVDWSTGELFF. CDR3 coding DNA: TGCAGCGTTGTAGAGGACGTTGATTGGAGTACCGGGGAGCTGTTTTTT.

V is TRBV7-2 and J is TRBJ1-5, with D uncertain. This CDR3 is 15 amino acids long. Trimming stripped 0 bases from V and 0 bases from J, with 6 bases between. The V gene's germline CDR1 is SGHTA and CDR2 FQGNSA. The CDR3 protein is CASSLAPYSNQPQHF. CDR3 bases: TGTGCCAGCAGCTTAGCCCCCTATAGCAATCAGCCCCAGCATTTT.

This rearrangement joins TRBV11-2 to TRBJ1-1, with D possibly being TRBD1 (5 bases). The CDR3 runs 17 residues. Trimming shortened V by 4 bases and J by 1 base, and 19 bases separated the two germline ends. In germline, CDR1 is SGHAT, CDR2 FQNNGV. The DNA for the CDR3 is TGTGCCAGCAGCTCTCCTATCCCGGGACTGGCGAACACTGAAGCTTTCTTT. This translates into CASSSPIPGLANTEAFF.

This chain links TRBV9 with TRBJ2-3, with a possible D match to TRBD1 (6 bases). The germline V and J ends were trimmed by 3 bases and 0 bases, with 11 bases remaining between them. In germline, CDR1 is SGDLS, CDR2 YYNGEE. CDR3 length: 15 residues. The CDR3 sequence: CASSGQVTSTDTQYF. For the CDR3, the DNA is TGTGCCAGCAGCGGACAGGTAACGAGCACAGATACGCAGTATTTT.